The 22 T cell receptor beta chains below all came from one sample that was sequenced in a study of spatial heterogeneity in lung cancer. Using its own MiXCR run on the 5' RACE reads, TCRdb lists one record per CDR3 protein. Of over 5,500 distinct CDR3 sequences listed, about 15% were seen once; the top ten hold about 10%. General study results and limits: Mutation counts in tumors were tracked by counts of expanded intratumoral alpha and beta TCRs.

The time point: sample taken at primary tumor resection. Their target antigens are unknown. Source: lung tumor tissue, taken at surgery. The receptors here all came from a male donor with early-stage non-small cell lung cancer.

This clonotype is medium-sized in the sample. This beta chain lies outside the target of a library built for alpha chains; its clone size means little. CDR3 region: CASSLGDRPFGAEAFF. The CDR3 DNA follows: TGTGCCAGCAGCCTGGGGGACAGACCTTTTGGGGCTGAAGCTTTCTTT. The rearrangement uses TRBV28 and TRBJ1-1; TRBD1 matches 7 bases. V lost 6 bases to trimming and J lost 6 bases; unmatched junction nucleotides: 16. The CDR3 totals 16 residues. Germline CDR1 MDHEN, CDR2 SYDVKM.

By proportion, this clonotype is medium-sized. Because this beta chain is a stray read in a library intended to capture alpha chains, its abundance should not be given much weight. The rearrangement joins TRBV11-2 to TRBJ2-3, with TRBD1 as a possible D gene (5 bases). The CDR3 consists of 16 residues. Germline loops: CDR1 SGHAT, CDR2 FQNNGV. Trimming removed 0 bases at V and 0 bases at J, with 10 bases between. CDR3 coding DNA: TGTGCCAGCAGCTTAGAAGGGGTCCCTAGCACAGATACGCAGTATTTT. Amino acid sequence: CASSLEGVPSTDTQYF.

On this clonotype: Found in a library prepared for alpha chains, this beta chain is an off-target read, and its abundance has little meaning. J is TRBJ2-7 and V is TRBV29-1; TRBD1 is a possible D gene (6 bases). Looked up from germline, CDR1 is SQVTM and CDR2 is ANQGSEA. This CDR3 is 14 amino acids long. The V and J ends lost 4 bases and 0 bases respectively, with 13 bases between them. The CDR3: CSVGPQGSSYEQYF. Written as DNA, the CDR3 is TGCAGCGTTGGGCCCCAGGGGAGCTCCTACGAGCAGTACTTC.

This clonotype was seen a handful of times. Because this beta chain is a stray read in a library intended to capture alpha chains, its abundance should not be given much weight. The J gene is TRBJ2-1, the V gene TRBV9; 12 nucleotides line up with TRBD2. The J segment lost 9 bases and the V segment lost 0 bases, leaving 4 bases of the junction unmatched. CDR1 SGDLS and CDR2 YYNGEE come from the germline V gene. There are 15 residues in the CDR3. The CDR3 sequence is CASSVGLAGGREQFF. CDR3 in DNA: TGTGCCAGCAGCGTAGGGCTAGCGGGGGGGCGTGAGCAGTTCTTC.

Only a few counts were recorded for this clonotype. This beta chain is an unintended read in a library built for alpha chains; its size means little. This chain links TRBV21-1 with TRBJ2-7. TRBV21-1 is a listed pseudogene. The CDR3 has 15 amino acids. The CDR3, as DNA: TGTGCCAGCAGCAATGGGTTCCGCCTCTCCTACGAGCAGTACTTC. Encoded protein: CASSNGFRLSYEQYF.

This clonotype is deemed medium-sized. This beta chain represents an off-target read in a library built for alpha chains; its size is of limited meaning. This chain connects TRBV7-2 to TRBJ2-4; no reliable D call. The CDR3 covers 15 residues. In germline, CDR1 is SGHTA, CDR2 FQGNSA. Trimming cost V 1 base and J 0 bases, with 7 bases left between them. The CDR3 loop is CASSLEGLAKNIQYF. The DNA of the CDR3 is TGTGCCAGCAGCTTAGAAGGGTTAGCCAAAAACATTCAGTACTTC.

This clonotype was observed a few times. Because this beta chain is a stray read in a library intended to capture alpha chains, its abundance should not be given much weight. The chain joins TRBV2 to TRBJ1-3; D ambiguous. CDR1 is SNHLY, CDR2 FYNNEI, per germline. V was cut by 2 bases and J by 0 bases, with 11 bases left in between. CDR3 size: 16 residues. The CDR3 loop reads CASSERASHSGNTIYF. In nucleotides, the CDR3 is TGTGCCAGCAGTGAACGGGCCAGCCACTCTGGAAACACCATATATTTT.

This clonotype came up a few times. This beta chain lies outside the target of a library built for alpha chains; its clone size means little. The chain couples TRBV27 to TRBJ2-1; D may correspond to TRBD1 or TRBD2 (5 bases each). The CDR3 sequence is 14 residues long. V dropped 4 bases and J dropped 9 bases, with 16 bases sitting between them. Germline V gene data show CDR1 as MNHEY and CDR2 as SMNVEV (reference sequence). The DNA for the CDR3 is TGTGCCAGCAGTTCGGGACCGATAGTTAGTGAGCAGTTCTTC. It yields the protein CASSSGPIVSEQFF.

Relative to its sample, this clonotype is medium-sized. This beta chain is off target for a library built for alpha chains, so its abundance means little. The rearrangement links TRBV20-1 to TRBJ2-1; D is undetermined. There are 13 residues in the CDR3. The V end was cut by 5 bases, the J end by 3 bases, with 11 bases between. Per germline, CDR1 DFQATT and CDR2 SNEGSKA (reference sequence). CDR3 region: CSAPQWGYNEQFF. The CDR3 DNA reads TGCAGTGCTCCCCAATGGGGCTACAATGAGCAGTTCTTC.

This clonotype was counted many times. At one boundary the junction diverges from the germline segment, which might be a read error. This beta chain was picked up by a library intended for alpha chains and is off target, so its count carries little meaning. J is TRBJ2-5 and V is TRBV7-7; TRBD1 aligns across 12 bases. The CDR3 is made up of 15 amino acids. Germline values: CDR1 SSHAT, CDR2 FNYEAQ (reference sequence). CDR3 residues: CASSLGDRGLETQYF. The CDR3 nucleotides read TGTGCTAGCAGCTTGGGGGACAGGGGGCTGGAGACCCAGTACTTC.

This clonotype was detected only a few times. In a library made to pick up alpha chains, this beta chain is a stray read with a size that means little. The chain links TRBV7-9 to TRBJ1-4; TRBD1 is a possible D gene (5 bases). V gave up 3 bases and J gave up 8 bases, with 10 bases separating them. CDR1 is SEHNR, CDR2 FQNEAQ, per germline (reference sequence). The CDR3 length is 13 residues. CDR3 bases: TGTGCCAGCAGCTTTGACAGTAAGGAAAAACTGTTTTTT. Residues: CASSFDSKEKLFF.

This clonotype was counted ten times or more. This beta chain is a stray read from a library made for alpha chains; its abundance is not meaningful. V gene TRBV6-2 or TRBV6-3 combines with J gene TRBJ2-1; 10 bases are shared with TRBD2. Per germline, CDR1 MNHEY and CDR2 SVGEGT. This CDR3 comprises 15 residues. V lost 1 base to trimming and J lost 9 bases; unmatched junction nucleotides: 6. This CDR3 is CASSYLAGGPSEQFF. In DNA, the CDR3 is TGTGCCAGCAGTTACTTAGCGGGAGGTCCGAGTGAGCAGTTCTTC.

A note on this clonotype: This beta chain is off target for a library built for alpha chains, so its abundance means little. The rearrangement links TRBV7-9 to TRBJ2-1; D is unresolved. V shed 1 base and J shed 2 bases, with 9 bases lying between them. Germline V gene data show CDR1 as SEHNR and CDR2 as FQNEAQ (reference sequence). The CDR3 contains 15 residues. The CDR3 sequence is CASSLGSEPYNEQFF. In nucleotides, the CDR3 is TGTGCCAGCAGCTTAGGGTCAGAACCCTACAATGAGCAGTTCTTC.

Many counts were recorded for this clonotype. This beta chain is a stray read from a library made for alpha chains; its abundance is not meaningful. The CDR3 is CASSQVQGGTLNSPLHF. Written as DNA, the CDR3 is TGTGCCAGCAGCCAAGTTCAGGGGGGAACCCTTAATTCACCCCTCCACTTT. The chain combines TRBV4-2 with TRBJ1-6; 7 positions match TRBD1. This CDR3 is 17 amino acids long. CDR1 is LGHNA, CDR2 YNFKEQ, per germline. V was clipped by 1 base and J by 6 bases; unmatched bases: 9.

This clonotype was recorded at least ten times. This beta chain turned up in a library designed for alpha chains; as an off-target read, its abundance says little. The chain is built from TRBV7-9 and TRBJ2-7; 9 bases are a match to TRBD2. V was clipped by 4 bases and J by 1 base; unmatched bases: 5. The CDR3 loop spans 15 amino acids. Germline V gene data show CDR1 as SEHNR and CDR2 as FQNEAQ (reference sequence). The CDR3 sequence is CASSWAGGHSYEQYF. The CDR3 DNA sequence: TGTGCCAGCAGCTGGGCGGGGGGGCATTCCTACGAGCAGTACTTC.

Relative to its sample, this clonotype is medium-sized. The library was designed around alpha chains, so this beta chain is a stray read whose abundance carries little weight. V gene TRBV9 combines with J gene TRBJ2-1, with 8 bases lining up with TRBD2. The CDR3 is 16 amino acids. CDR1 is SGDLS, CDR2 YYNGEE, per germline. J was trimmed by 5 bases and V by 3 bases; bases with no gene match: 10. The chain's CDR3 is CASSAGGVAANNEQFF. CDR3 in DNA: TGTGCCAGCAGCGCCGGGGGGGTAGCGGCTAACAATGAGCAGTTCTTC.

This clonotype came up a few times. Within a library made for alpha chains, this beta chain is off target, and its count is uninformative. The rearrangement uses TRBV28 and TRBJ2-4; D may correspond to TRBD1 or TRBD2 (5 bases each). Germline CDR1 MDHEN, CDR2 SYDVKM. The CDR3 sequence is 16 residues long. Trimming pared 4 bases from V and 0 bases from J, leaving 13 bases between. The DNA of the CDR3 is TGTGCCAGCAGTTCGCCTCTGGGGGAAGCCAAAAACATTCAGTACTTC. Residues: CASSSPLGEAKNIQYF. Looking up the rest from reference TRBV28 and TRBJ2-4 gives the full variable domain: DVKVTQSSRYLVKRTGEKVFLECVQDMDHENMFWYRQDPGLGLRLIYFSYDVKMKEKGDIPEGYSVSREKKERFSLILESASTNQTSMYLCASSSPLGEAKNIQYFGAGTRLSVL.

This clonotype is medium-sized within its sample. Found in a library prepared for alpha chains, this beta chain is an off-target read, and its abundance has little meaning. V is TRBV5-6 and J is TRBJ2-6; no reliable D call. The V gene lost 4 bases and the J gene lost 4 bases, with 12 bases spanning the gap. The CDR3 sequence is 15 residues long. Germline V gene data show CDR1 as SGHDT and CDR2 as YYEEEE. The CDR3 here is CASSIDNSGANVLTF. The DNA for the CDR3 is TGTGCCAGCAGCATTGACAACTCGGGGGCCAACGTCCTGACTTTC.

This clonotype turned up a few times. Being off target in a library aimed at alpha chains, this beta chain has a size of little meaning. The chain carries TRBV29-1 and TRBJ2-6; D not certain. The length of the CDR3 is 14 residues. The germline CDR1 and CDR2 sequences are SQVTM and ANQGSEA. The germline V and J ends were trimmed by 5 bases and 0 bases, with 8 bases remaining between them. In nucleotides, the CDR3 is TGCAGCGTTTCGGACGGCTCTGGGGCCAACGTCCTGACTTTC. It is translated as CSVSDGSGANVLTF.

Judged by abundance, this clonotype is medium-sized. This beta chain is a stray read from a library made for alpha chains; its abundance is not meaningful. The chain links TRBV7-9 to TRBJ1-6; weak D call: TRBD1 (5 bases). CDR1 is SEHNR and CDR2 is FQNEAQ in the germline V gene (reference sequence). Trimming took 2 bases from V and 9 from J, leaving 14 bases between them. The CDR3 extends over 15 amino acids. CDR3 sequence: CASSLPGAVGSPLHF. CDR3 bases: TGTGCCAGCAGCTTACCCGGGGCAGTGGGTTCACCCCTCCACTTT.

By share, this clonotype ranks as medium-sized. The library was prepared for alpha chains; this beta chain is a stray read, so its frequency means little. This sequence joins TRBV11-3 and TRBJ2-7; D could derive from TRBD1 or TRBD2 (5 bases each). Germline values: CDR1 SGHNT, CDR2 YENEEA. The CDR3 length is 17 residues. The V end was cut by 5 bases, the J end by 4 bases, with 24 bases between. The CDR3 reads CASSPPTADLGVYEQYF. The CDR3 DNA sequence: TGTGCCAGCAGCCCTCCGACAGCGGACCTGGGGGTTTACGAGCAGTACTTC.

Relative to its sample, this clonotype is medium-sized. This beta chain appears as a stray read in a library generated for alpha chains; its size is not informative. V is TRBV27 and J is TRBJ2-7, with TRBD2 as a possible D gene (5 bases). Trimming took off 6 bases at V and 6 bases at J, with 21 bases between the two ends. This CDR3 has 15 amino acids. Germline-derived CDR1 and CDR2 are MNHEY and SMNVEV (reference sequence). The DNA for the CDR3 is TGTGCCAGCAGGACCAACGGGGTAGGGCAGCGCGAGCAGTACTTC. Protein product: CASRTNGVGQREQYF.